The 12 T cell receptor beta chains in this list originate from one sample, sequenced in a study of blood T cell repertoires in COVID-19. Assay used: immunoSEQ multiplex PCR; TCRdb lists only in-frame clones, some missing. This sample has 60,000 to 80,000 clones; roughly 80% occur once, and the top ten carry less than 4.5%. The sample comprised PBMCs or T cells enriched from blood (not recorded which). The receptor source for this set is a woman between 40 and 55 years old with acute COVID-19.

This chain connects TRBV5-1 to TRBJ2-7; 12 bases are shared with TRBD2. V shed 4 bases, J shed 7 bases, and the junction held 15 bases outside the gene matches. CDR1 and CDR2 (germline): SGHRS, YFSETQ. The CDR3 is made up of 17 amino acids. CDR3 sequence (DNA): TGCGCCAGCAGCGCGGGGACTAGCGGGCGGTGGATGGGAGAGCAGTACTTC. The encoded protein is CASSAGTSGRWMGEQYF.

V is TRBV2 and J is TRBJ1-5; 7 nucleotides align to TRBD1. The CDR3 has 16 amino acids. Losses at the gene ends were 6 bases for V and 3 bases for J; bases not matched to a gene: 11. The germline CDR1 and CDR2 sequences are SNHLY and FYNNEI. The CDR3 spells CASRGDSIASNQPQHF. The CDR3 bases are TGTGCCAGCAGAGGGGACAGCATCGCCTCCAATCAGCCCCAGCATTTT.

The J gene is TRBJ1-1, the V gene TRBV5-1; 9 bases are a match to TRBD1. CDR3 length: 16 amino acids. Looked up from germline, CDR1 is SGHRS and CDR2 is YFSETQ. Trimming took 2 bases from V and 4 from J; bases not matched to a gene: 9. CDR3 sequence: CASSFLGTGQGTEAFF. CDR3 sequence (DNA): TGCGCCAGCAGCTTCCTTGGGACAGGGCAGGGCACTGAAGCTTTCTTT.

This rearrangement joins TRBV6-1 to TRBJ1-5; D is unresolved. Germline lookup yields CDR1 MNHNS and CDR2 SASEGT. Trimming cost V 1 base and J 7 bases, with 8 bases left between them. The CDR3 runs to 13 residues. The CDR3 DNA sequence: TGTGCCAGCAGTGAAGGGGTGAGGCAGCCCCAGCATTTT. It encodes CASSEGVRQPQHF.

This rearrangement joins TRBV28 to TRBJ2-5; possibly TRBD1 for D (6 bases). The CDR3 sequence is 16 residues long. V was cut by 6 bases and J by 2 bases, with 19 bases left in between. Germline CDR1 reads MDHEN; CDR2 reads SYDVKM. CDR3 sequence: CASSLIRRGDQETQYF. In nucleotides, the CDR3 is TGTGCCAGCAGCTTAATCCGCAGGGGAGATCAAGAGACCCAGTACTTC.

The CDR3, as DNA: TGTGCCAGTAGGCTAGACAGGGGGTCGGCCGGGGAGCTGTTTTTT. Protein: CASRLDRGSAGELFF. The V gene is TRBV19, the J gene TRBJ2-2; 9 nucleotides agree with TRBD1. J was trimmed by 6 bases and V by 6 bases; bases with no gene match: 8. The CDR3 is 15 amino acids. The germline V gene encodes CDR1 LNHDA and CDR2 SQIVND (reference sequence).

This clone was recorded a few times. The chain carries TRBV5-1 and TRBJ2-6; TRBD1 is a possible D gene (7 bases). Trimming left V 0 bases short and J 0 bases short, with 10 bases between. Germline CDR1 is SGHRS and CDR2 is YFSETQ. This CDR3 comprises 17 residues. The CDR3: CASSLGQGGSGANVLTF. The CDR3 DNA is TGCGCCAGCAGCTTGGGACAGGGAGGCTCTGGGGCCAACGTCCTGACTTTC. Together with reference TRBV5-1 and TRBJ2-6, the CDR3 gives the full variable domain: KAGVTQTPRYLIKTRGQQVTLSCSPISGHRSVSWYQQTPGQGLQFLFEYFSETQRNKGNFPGRFSGRQFSNSRSEMNVSTLELGDSALYLCASSLGQGGSGANVLTFGAGSRLTVL.

The chain recombines TRBV27 with TRBJ1-4, with 9 nucleotides matching TRBD1. V lost 5 bases and J lost 8; bases outside the gene matches: 9. Germline lookup yields CDR1 MNHEY and CDR2 SMNVEV (reference sequence). The CDR3 loop spans 15 amino acids. The CDR3 reads CASSPTGGSWEKLFF. The CDR3 DNA is TGTGCCAGCAGTCCCACAGGGGGCTCGTGGGAAAAACTGTTTTTT. Supplemented by reference TRBV27 and TRBJ1-4, the full variable domain reads EAQVTQNPRYLITVTGKKLTVTCSQNMNHEYMSWYRQDPGLGLRQIYYSMNVEVTDKGDVPEGYKVSRKEKRNFPLILESPSPNQTSLYFCASSPTGGSWEKLFFGSGTQLSVL.

This chain joins TRBV13 and TRBJ2-3; possible D gene TRBD2, 5 bases. Germline V lookup: CDR1 PRHDT, CDR2 FYEKMQ (reference sequence). V lost 3 bases, J lost 9 bases, and 19 bases lay in between. The CDR3 is 15 residues long. The CDR3: CASSFGATGGETQYF. The CDR3 bases are TGTGCCAGCAGCTTCGGCGCGACCGGAGGAGAAACGCAGTATTTT.

This clone has a count of ten or more. V usage is TRBV7-3 and J usage is TRBJ1-1, with TRBD1 matching over 8 bases. V shed 3 bases and J 4 bases; nucleotides not matched to a gene: 4. Germline assignment: CDR1 SGHTA and CDR2 FQGTGA. The CDR3 extends over 14 amino acids. In DNA, the CDR3 is TGTGCCAGCAGCTTGGGGACAGGACCCACTGAAGCTTTCTTT. This translates into CASSLGTGPTEAFF.

The chain links TRBV27 to TRBJ2-7; 13 bases are a match to TRBD2. Germline CDR1 and CDR2: MNHEY and SMNVEV (reference sequence). Trimming removed 6 bases from V and 0 bases from J; junction bases left unmatched: 2. The CDR3 sequence is 15 residues long. CDR3 amino acids: CASSWTSGSSYEQYF. In DNA form, the CDR3 reads TGTGCCAGCAGCTGGACTAGCGGGAGCTCCTACGAGCAGTACTTC.

The chain recombines TRBV28 with TRBJ1-2; weak D call: TRBD1 (5 bases). Trimming removed 10 bases at V and 7 bases at J, with 19 bases between. This CDR3 has 13 residues. The V gene's germline CDR1 is MDHEN and CDR2 SYDVKM. CDR3 protein: CATDSQQEFGYTF. DNA for the CDR3: TGTGCCACCGATTCCCAACAGGAGTTTGGCTACACCTTC.